This passage covers 21 T cell receptor beta chains from one sample sequenced in a study of blood T cell repertoires in COVID-19. Libraries were prepared by immunoSEQ multiplex PCR; TCRdb keeps only in-frame clonotypes and omits some of them. The table shows 150,000 or so clones, with approximately 85% occurring only once. Sequencing was done on a sample of peripheral blood. The receptors here all came from a man aged 55 to 70 who had recovered from COVID-19.

This clone came up once. V gene TRBV19 combines with J gene TRBJ2-1, with 12 bases lining up with TRBD2. The trim removed 4 bases at V and 0 bases at J, leaving 7 bases unmatched. The CDR3 spans 18 residues. Germline assignment: CDR1 LNHDA and CDR2 SQIVND (reference sequence). The chain's CDR3 is CASSTRLAGASSYNEQFF. The CDR3 DNA is TGTGCCAGTAGTACCCGACTAGCGGGGGCAAGCTCCTACAATGAGCAGTTCTTC.

The V gene is TRBV24-1, the J gene TRBJ2-1, with D possibly TRBD2 on 7 matching bases. The CDR3 extends over 17 amino acids. The germline V gene encodes CDR1 KGHDR and CDR2 SFDVKD. Trimming cost V 6 bases and J 0 bases, with 17 bases left between them. CDR3 sequence (DNA): TGTGCCACCAGTTTAGGTGGGGGGGCACGCTCCTACAATGAGCAGTTCTTC. Its protein is CATSLGGGARSYNEQFF.

This chain uses TRBV6-5 with TRBJ1-2; no reliable D call. Trimming took off 6 bases at V and 5 bases at J, with 16 bases between the two ends. Looked up from germline, CDR1 is MNHEY and CDR2 is SVGAGI. The CDR3 has 14 residues. The CDR3, as DNA: TGTGCCAGCAGCCAGGACTCGGTTTGGTATGGCTACACCTTC. It yields the protein CASSQDSVWYGYTF.

The rearrangement joins TRBV5-1 to TRBJ2-7, with TRBD1 as a possible D gene (5 bases). The CDR3 covers 15 residues. V was trimmed by 0 bases and J by 3 bases, leaving 13 bases between them. CDR1 and CDR2 from the germline V gene are SGHRS and YFSETQ. The CDR3 here is CASSLGLLGVYEQYF. CDR3 DNA sequence: TGCGCCAGCAGCTTGGGGCTCCTAGGGGTCTACGAGCAGTACTTC.

The V and J genes are TRBV7-9 and TRBJ1-1, with 7 bases identical to TRBD1. The CDR3 is made up of 15 amino acids. V lost 6 bases and J lost 5; bases outside the gene matches: 12. Germline V gene lookup returns CDR1 SEHNR and CDR2 FQNEAQ (reference sequence). In nucleotides, the CDR3 is TGTGCCAGCAGTTCGACAGGGAAAGGGGGGACTGAAGCTTTCTTT. It yields the protein CASSSTGKGGTEAFF.

V gene TRBV3-1 (or the pseudogene TRBV3-2) combines with J gene TRBJ2-7, with 10 nucleotides matching TRBD2. This CDR3 is 17 amino acids long. Germline CDR1 reads LGHDT; CDR2 reads YNNKEL (reference sequence). The ends lost 0 bases at V and 4 bases at J; junction bases unmatched: 9. CDR3 loop: CASSQEGRTSGLYEQYF. The CDR3, as DNA: TGTGCCAGCAGCCAAGAAGGTAGGACTAGCGGACTTTACGAGCAGTACTTC.

The V call is TRBV5-1, the J call TRBJ2-1, with 7 positions matching TRBD1. CDR1 and CDR2 from the germline V gene are SGHRS and YFSETQ. The CDR3 spans 15 residues. J was trimmed by 4 bases and V by 0 bases; bases with no gene match: 4. CDR3 in DNA: TGCGCCAGCAGCTTGGAGGGGACAGCTTACAATGAGCAGTTCTTC. It encodes CASSLEGTAYNEQFF.

The chain couples TRBV5-1 to TRBJ2-7, with a tentative D call TRBD1 (5 bases). Germline V gene data show CDR1 as SGHRS and CDR2 as YFSETQ. V shed 4 bases and J shed 6 bases, with 26 bases lying between them. This CDR3 comprises 17 residues. CDR3 residues: CASSVATSGLRTGEQYF. Here the CDR3 DNA reads TGCGCCAGCAGCGTCGCGACTTCAGGGCTCCGGACCGGCGAGCAGTACTTC.

The chain recombines TRBV6-2 or TRBV6-3 with TRBJ2-2; tentative D call: TRBD2 (5 bases). Trimming removed 0 bases from V and 5 bases from J, with 13 bases in between. Germline V gene lookup returns CDR1 MNHEY and CDR2 SVGEGT. The CDR3 runs 16 residues. The CDR3 protein is CASSYSAGVRTGELFF. CDR3 DNA sequence: TGTGCCAGCAGTTACTCGGCCGGGGTTAGGACCGGGGAGCTGTTTTTT.

This chain links TRBV4-1 with TRBJ1-6, with D unresolved. This CDR3 has 14 residues. Trimming removed 2 bases from V and 5 bases from J, with 7 bases in between. Germline values: CDR1 MGHRA, CDR2 YSYEKL. The CDR3 DNA follows: TGCGCCAGCAGCCAAAACGGGAATAATTCACCCCTCCACTTT. Encoded protein: CASSQNGNNSPLHF.

The chain carries TRBV5-1 and TRBJ1-5, with a tentative D call TRBD1 (5 bases). Germline CDR1 SGHRS, CDR2 YFSETQ. Trimming shortened V by 1 base and J by 4 bases, and 12 bases separated the two germline ends. The CDR3 is made up of 15 amino acids. The CDR3 sequence: CASSLFPGSNQPQHF. The CDR3 DNA follows: TGCGCCAGCAGCTTGTTTCCAGGGTCAAATCAGCCCCAGCATTTT.

This clone was observed once. This sequence joins TRBV6-2 or TRBV6-3 and TRBJ2-5, with a tentative D call TRBD2 (6 bases). V was cut by 2 bases and J by 2 bases, with 9 bases left in between. Germline values: CDR1 MNHEY, CDR2 SVGEGT. This CDR3 region has 14 residues. CDR3 in DNA: TGTGCCAGCAGTTACGGAGGGGCACAAGAGACCCAGTACTTC. This sequence encodes CASSYGGAQETQYF.

The chain uses TRBV3-1 (or the pseudogene TRBV3-2) and TRBJ1-3, with a possible D match to TRBD1 (5 bases). The ends were cut back, 1 base at V and 4 bases at J, with 8 bases in the middle. The CDR3 sequence is 14 residues long. Germline loops: CDR1 LGHDT, CDR2 YNNKEL (reference sequence). As DNA, the CDR3 is TGTGCCAGCAGCCAAGTAGGGGCGGGAAACACCATATATTTT. Translation gives CASSQVGAGNTIYF.

This rearrangement joins TRBV7-3 to TRBJ2-2; 10 bases fit TRBD1. The trim removed 3 bases at V and 6 bases at J, leaving 4 bases unmatched. CDR3 size: 15 residues. CDR1 SGHTA and CDR2 FQGTGA come from the germline V gene. This chain's CDR3 is CASSFGDRGPGELFF. CDR3 DNA sequence: TGTGCCAGCAGCTTTGGGGACAGGGGTCCCGGGGAGCTGTTTTTT.

A few counts support this clone. This chain uses TRBV5-1 with TRBJ2-3; 9 positions match TRBD2. The CDR3 has 15 amino acids. V lost 0 bases, J lost 4 bases, and 3 bases stayed unmatched. CDR1 and CDR2 (germline): SGHRS, YFSETQ. The CDR3 coding sequence is TGCGCCAGCAGCTTGGTGCGCGGGGGGGCAGATACGCAGTATTTT. It codes for CASSLVRGGADTQYF.

The chain is built from TRBV27 and TRBJ2-1, with TRBD2 identical over 9 bases. The CDR3 covers 13 residues. Germline CDR1 MNHEY, CDR2 SMNVEV (reference sequence). J gave up 7 bases and V 4 bases, and 2 bases lay outside the gene matches. The CDR3 loop reads CASSYLAGNEQFF. For the CDR3, the DNA is TGTGCCAGCAGTTATCTAGCGGGGAATGAGCAGTTCTTC.

The genes are TRBV5-1 and TRBJ2-1; TRBD2 matches at 9 bases. This CDR3 region has 16 residues. CDR1 and CDR2 from the germline V gene are SGHRS and YFSETQ. The J segment lost 2 bases and the V segment lost 3 bases, leaving 6 bases of the junction unmatched. This CDR3 reads CASSSSSGNPYNEQFF. The CDR3 DNA reads as TGCGCCAGCAGCTCATCTAGCGGGAACCCCTACAATGAGCAGTTCTTC.

In its sample, this clone was seen many times. The V gene is TRBV10-1, the J gene TRBJ2-3; TRBD1 might be the D (6 bases). Trimming pared 10 bases from V and 0 bases from J, leaving 35 bases between. The CDR3 covers 21 residues. Germline-derived CDR1 and CDR2 are WNHNN and SYGVQD (reference sequence). CDR3 residues: CATLGPSQLQLGANSTDTQYF. In DNA form, the CDR3 reads TGCGCCACCCTGGGTCCTAGTCAGTTACAGCTGGGGGCCAATAGCACAGATACGCAGTATTTT.

With regard to this clone: This sample includes further DNA sequences coding for the same CDR3. The chain recombines TRBV18 with TRBJ1-6, with unresolved D. Germline V gives CDR1 KGHSH, CDR2 LQKENI. The CDR3 is 16 residues long. V was pared by 3 bases and J by 6 bases, with 15 bases between. The CDR3 DNA reads as TGTGCCAGCTCACCTAATCTGGCCGTCCCTAATTCACCCCTCCACTTT. The encoded protein is CASSPNLAVPNSPLHF.

The chain has TRBV6-5 and TRBJ2-2; tentative D call: TRBD2 (5 bases). Trimming took 2 bases from V and 7 from J, leaving 14 bases between them. The CDR3 sequence is 15 residues long. CDR1 MNHEY and CDR2 SVGAGI come from the germline V gene. The CDR3 DNA is TGTGCCAGCAGTTACCTTGGGAGAAAGAACGGGGAGCTGTTTTTT. Protein: CASSYLGRKNGELFF.

This chain uses TRBV19 with TRBJ2-7, with TRBD2 as a possible D gene (5 bases). The V gene's germline CDR1 is LNHDA and CDR2 SQIVND (reference sequence). Between the trimmed V and J ends, which lost 3 bases and 7 bases, there was a span of 22 bases. The CDR3 has 16 residues. The CDR3 loop reads CASSIRVVRGRGEQYF. The CDR3 DNA follows: TGTGCCAGTAGTATTAGAGTTGTTCGAGGGCGAGGGGAGCAGTACTTC. Full variable domain (rest looked up from reference TRBV19 and TRBJ2-7): DGGITQSPKYLFRKEGQNVTLSCEQNLNHDAMYWYRQDPGQGLRLIYYSQIVNDFQKGDIAEGYSVSREKKESFPLTVTSAQKNPTAFYLCASSIRVVRGRGEQYFGPGTRLTVT.